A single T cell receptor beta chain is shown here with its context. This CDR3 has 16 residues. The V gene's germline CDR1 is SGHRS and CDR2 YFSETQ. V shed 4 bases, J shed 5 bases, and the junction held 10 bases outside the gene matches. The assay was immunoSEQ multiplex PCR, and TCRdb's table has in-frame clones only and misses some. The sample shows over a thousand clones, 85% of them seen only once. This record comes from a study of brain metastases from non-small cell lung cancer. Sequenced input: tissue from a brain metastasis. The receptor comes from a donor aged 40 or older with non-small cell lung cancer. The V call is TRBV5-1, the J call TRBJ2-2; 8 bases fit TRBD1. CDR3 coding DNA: TGCGCCAGCAGCCAGGACAGGGCTTCGTTGACCGGGGAGCTGTTTTTT. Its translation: CASSQDRASLTGELFF.